This TCR beta chain comes out of a study of neurological immune-mediated disorders. With respect to this clonotype: Its antigen is currently unknown.

Study results and caveats: CDR3 amino acid sequences found in expanded clones were never shared across subjects, suggesting private repertoires in all groups.

TCRdb called the 5' RACE reads again in MiXCR, with one record for every CDR3 protein. The table lists about 29,000 distinct CDR3 sequences, about 3.1% of them singletons, with around 7.3% in the top ten. Sequences were obtained from PBMCs. This receptor was taken from a woman aged 25 to 39 with multiple sclerosis.

DNA of the CDR3: TGCGCCAGCAGCGGGGGACTAGTCAATGAGCAGTTCTTC. Protein: CASSGGLVNEQFF. The rearrangement joins TRBV5-1 to TRBJ2-1; TRBD2 agrees at 8 bases. V shed 4 bases and J 6 bases; nucleotides not matched to a gene: 3. Germline CDR1 and CDR2: SGHRS and YFSETQ. The CDR3 contains 13 residues.